The sequence of this TCR beta chain was determined in a study of immune heterogeneity within non-small cell lung tumors. In the study overall: In total, the tumors were 4 squamous cell carcinomas, around ten non-squamous carcinomas and 1 not otherwise specified. Whole-study findings and limits: Identical dominant CDR3 beta clonotypes were found recurring across a patient's tumor sites, along with site-unique high-frequency clones.

To note about this clonotype: Its specificity is not known.

For each sample, template was roughly 640 ng of bulk tumor genomic DNA. Several biopsies were spaced far apart within each primary tumor and obtained as surgery took place. Before undergoing curative surgery, patients had newly diagnosed non-small cell lung cancer that was untreated. Patients with newly diagnosed non-small cell lung cancer who underwent surgery with curative intent served as donors. TCR beta CDR3 was amplified by multiplex PCR, first round approximately 9 cycles, 32 V and 13 J primers. Each CDR3 protein gets one entry after TCRdb re-called the multiplex PCR reads with MiXCR. This table has approximately 4,200 distinct CDR3 sequences, around 27% appearing once. In germline, CDR1 is MNHEY, CDR2 SVGEGT. There are 15 residues in the CDR3. The V end was cut by 6 bases, the J end by 4 bases, with 18 bases between.

This receptor was taken from a man aged 55 to 70 with non-small cell lung cancer. J is TRBJ1-1 and V is TRBV6-2 or TRBV6-3, with D tentatively TRBD1 (5 bases). The sequenced material came from lung tumor tissue. As DNA, the CDR3 is TGTGCCAGCAGCAGTGGGGAACACGGGGGCACTGAAGCTTTCTTT. It specifies CASSSGEHGGTEAFF.